Many counts were recorded for the clone carrying this T cell receptor (beta chain). Its antigen is unidentified. The library protocol tagged each TCR cDNA with a unique molecular identifier. TCRdb analysed the 5' RACE reads with MiXCR anew, one entry per CDR3 protein. Of 50,000 to 65,000 distinct CDR3 sequences in the sample, over 5.5% were seen once. The source of the sample is a study of spatial heterogeneity in lung cancer. Whole-study context: Sequences of the beta chain were consistently detected in greater numbers than alpha-chain sequences.

Time point specified: sample taken at primary tumor resection. Extraction of whole RNA from tumor, nontumor lung or frozen PBMC preceded unsorted sequencing. Study results and limitations: Tumor TCRs that were ubiquitous and expanded showed up in blood more at resection than follow-up.

This TCR came from a female donor with early-stage non-small cell lung cancer. The sample here was PBMCs, taken at surgery.

CDR3 protein: CASSPSQGSPQHF. The CDR3 DNA sequence: TGTGCCAGTTCTCCTTCTCAGGGTAGCCCCCAGCATTTT. J is TRBJ1-5 and V is TRBV19; possibly TRBD1 for D (5 bases). From germline, CDR1 is LNHDA and CDR2 SQIVND (reference sequence). Trimming removed 8 bases at V and 10 bases at J, with 18 bases between. CDR3 length: 13 residues.